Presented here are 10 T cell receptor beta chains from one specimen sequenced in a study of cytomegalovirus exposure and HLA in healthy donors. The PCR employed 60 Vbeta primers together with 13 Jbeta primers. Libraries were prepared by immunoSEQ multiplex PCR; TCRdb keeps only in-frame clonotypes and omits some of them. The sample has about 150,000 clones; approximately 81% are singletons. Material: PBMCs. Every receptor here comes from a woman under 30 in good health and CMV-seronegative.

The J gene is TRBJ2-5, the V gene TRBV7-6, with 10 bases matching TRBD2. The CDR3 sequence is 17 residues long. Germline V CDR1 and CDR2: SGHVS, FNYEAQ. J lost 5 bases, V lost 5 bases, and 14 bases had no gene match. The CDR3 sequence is CASSLLRTSGRGETQYF. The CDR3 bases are TGTGCCAGCAGCCTATTGCGGACTAGCGGACGGGGGGAGACCCAGTACTTC.

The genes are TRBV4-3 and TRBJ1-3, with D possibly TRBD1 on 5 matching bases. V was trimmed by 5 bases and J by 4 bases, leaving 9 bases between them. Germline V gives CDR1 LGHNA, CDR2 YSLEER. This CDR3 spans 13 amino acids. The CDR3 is CASSSYRGNTIYF. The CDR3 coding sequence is TGCGCCAGCAGCAGTTACAGGGGAAACACCATATATTTT.

Here the CDR3 reads CASSIYRGWETQYF. The CDR3 bases are TGTGCCAGCAGCATATACAGGGGGTGGGAGACCCAGTACTTC. This rearrangement joins TRBV7-2 to TRBJ2-5, with TRBD1 matching over 8 bases. Losses at the gene ends were 5 bases for V and 5 bases for J; bases not matched to a gene: 7. CDR1 is SGHTA and CDR2 is FQGNSA in the germline V gene. There are 14 residues in the CDR3. Drawing the rest from reference TRBV7-2 and TRBJ2-5, the complete variable domain is GAGVSQSPSNKVTEKGKDVELRCDPISGHTALYWYRQSLGQGLEFLIYFQGNSAPDKSGLPSDRFSAERTGGSVSTLTIQRTQQEDSAVYLCASSIYRGWETQYFGPGTRLLVL.

CDR3 region: CASSGGATYEQYF. The CDR3 nucleotides read TGCGCCAGCAGTGGGGGCGCCACCTACGAGCAGTACTTC. The rearrangement links TRBV10-1 to TRBJ2-7; D is possibly TRBD1 (5 bases). In germline, CDR1 is WNHNN, CDR2 SYGVQD (reference sequence). The V gene lost 4 bases and the J gene lost 2 bases, with 9 bases spanning the gap. This CDR3 region has 13 residues.

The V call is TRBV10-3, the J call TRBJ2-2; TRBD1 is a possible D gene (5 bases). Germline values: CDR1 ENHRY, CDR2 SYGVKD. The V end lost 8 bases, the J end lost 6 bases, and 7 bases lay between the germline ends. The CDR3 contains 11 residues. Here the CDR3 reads CAIGASGELFF. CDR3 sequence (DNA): TGTGCCATCGGGGCATCCGGGGAGCTGTTTTTT.

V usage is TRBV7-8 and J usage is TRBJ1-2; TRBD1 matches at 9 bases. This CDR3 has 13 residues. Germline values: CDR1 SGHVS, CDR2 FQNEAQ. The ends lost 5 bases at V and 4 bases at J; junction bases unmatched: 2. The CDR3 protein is CASSPGQGYGYTF. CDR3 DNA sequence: TGTGCCAGCAGCCCGGGACAGGGCTATGGCTACACCTTC. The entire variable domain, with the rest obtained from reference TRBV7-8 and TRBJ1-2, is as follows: GAGVSQSPRYKVAKRGQDVALRCDPISGHVSLFWYQQALGQGPEFLTYFQNEAQLDKSGLPSDRFFAERPEGSVSTLKIQRTQQEDSAVYLCASSPGQGYGYTFGSGTRLTVV.

CDR3 sequence: CASSDGLAGGPGETQYF. CDR3 coding DNA: TGCGCCAGCAGCGATGGACTAGCGGGGGGGCCTGGGGAGACCCAGTACTTC. The chain recombines TRBV5-1 with TRBJ2-5; 15 nucleotides agree with TRBD2. Germline V gene lookup returns CDR1 SGHRS and CDR2 YFSETQ. This CDR3 has 17 amino acids. With 4 bases clipped from V and 5 bases from J, the junction kept 9 bases outside the gene matches.

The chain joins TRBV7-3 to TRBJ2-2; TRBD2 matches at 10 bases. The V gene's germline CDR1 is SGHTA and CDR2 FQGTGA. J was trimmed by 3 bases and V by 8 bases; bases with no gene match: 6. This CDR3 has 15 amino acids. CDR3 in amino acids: CASGRLAGHTGELFF. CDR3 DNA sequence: TGTGCCAGCGGAAGACTAGCGGGCCACACCGGGGAGCTGTTTTTT.

CDR3 amino acids: CASSPKGGQGSTEAFF. The CDR3 nucleotides read TGTGCCAGCAGTCCTAAGGGCGGGCAGGGGAGTACTGAAGCTTTCTTT. The chain employs TRBV28 and TRBJ1-1; tentatively, D is TRBD1 (6 bases). Trimming took off 5 bases at V and 5 bases at J, with 21 bases between the two ends. Germline CDR1 MDHEN, CDR2 SYDVKM. This CDR3 has 16 residues.

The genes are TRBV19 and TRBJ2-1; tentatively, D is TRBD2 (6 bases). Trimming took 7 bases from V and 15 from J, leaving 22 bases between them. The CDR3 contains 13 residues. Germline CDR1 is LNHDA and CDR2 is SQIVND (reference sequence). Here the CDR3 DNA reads TGTGCCAGTACCCATGTAGTTAGCGGCCTTAGGTTCTTC. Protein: CASTHVVSGLRFF.